The 2 T cell receptor beta chains given below trace back to one sample, sequenced in a study of blood T cell repertoires in COVID-19. TCRdb keeps only in-frame clones here, not all; method: immunoSEQ multiplex PCR. The data contain about 130,000 clones, around 83% of them singletons. The sequenced material came from PBMCs or T cells enriched from blood (not recorded which). The receptors were gathered from a man between 25 and 39 years old who had recovered from COVID-19.

In this sample, this clone turned up a few times. The V and J genes are TRBV15 and TRBJ2-7; 7 nucleotides align to TRBD2. Looked up from germline, CDR1 is LNHNV and CDR2 is YYDKDF (reference sequence). The trim removed 0 bases at V and 0 bases at J, leaving 8 bases unmatched. The CDR3 loop spans 17 amino acids. The CDR3 DNA reads TGTGCCACCAGCAGAGATCTGGGGGGAGGGCCCTCCTACGAGCAGTACTTC. It yields the protein CATSRDLGGGPSYEQYF.

The chain recombines TRBV18 with TRBJ1-2; TRBD1 agrees at 8 bases. The CDR3 is made up of 16 amino acids. V lost 3 bases and J lost 4; bases outside the gene matches: 10. Germline lookup yields CDR1 KGHSH and CDR2 LQKENI. The CDR3 DNA sequence: TGTGCCAGCTCACCTATATCCGGGACAGGAGTCTATGGCTACACCTTC. As protein: CASSPISGTGVYGYTF.